A selection of T cell receptor beta chains follows, all from one sample in a study of blood T cell repertoires in COVID-19. Assay: immunoSEQ multiplex PCR; the TCRdb copy retains only in-frame clones and omits some. The repertoire consists of around 150,000 clones, with around 85% occurring once and the leading ten covering about 3%. Sequences were obtained from peripheral blood. These TCRs come from a human donor with acute or convalescent COVID-19. The donor label of this sample is uncertain. CDR3s include the opening cysteine and the closing phenylalanine or tryptophan. A D gene is named only where the DNA matches it firmly. Clone size is shown for a subset of rows, as once, few, many or a class of expanded clone.

cdr3_length	v_call	j_call	d_call	clone_size	cdr3_nt	cdr3_aa
13	TRBV28	TRBJ1-2	TRBD1	once	TGTGCCAGCAGTTTCAGGGGGACCTATGGCTACACCTTC	CASSFRGTYGYTF
14	TRBV5-6	TRBJ2-7	NA	NA	TGTGCCAGCAGCTTGAAGGGGCTGTCCTACGAGCAGTACTTC	CASSLKGLSYEQYF
14	TRBV27	TRBJ1-1	TRBD1	once	TGTGCCAGTAGGACGGGACAGAAGAACACTGAAGCTTTCTTT	CASRTGQKNTEAFF
15	TRBV9	TRBJ1-1	TRBD1	NA	TGTGCCAGCAGCGTTAGCCCTCAACAGGGGTCTGAAGCTTTCTTT	CASSVSPQQGSEAFF
14	TRBV4-1	TRBJ1-6	NA	NA	TGCGCCAGCAGCTCGGCGGGGACGGGTTCACCCCTCCACTTT	CASSSAGTGSPLHF
15	TRBV4-1	TRBJ1-4	TRBD1	NA	TGCGCCAGCAGCCAGGGACAGTCTAATAATGAAAAACTGTTTTTT	CASSQGQSNNEKLFF
15	TRBV19	TRBJ1-2	NA	NA	TGTGCCGCACTTGTGGAGCGCGGGGGGAACTATGGCTACACCTTC	CAALVERGGNYGYTF
15	TRBV7-9	TRBJ1-6	TRBD1	few	TGTGCCAGCAGCATCGGACAGGGTATACATTCACCCCTCCACTTT	CASSIGQGIHSPLHF
13	TRBV6-5	TRBJ2-1	NA	NA	TGTGCCAGCAAGGCAGGACAGATCAATGAGCAGTTCTTC	CASKAGQINEQFF
13	TRBV2	TRBJ1-2	TRBD1	NA	TGTGCCAGCAGGGGGGACAGGGGCAACGGCTACACCTTC	CASRGDRGNGYTF
19	TRBV3-1/TRBV3-2	TRBJ1-5	NA	NA	TGTGCCAGCAGCCATCCCCGGGCCGGGGGGCGAAGGATCAATCAGCCCCAGCATTTT	CASSHPRAGGRRINQPQHF
13	TRBV28	TRBJ1-1	TRBD1	NA	TGTGCCAGCCGGACAGGGGCGAACACTGAAGCTTTCTTT	CASRTGANTEAFF
13	TRBV29-1	TRBJ1-2	TRBD1	NA	TGCAGCGTTGAACTTCAGGGGGACTATGGCTACACCTTC	CSVELQGDYGYTF
13	TRBV12-3/TRBV12-4	TRBJ1-2	TRBD1	NA	TGTGCCAGCAGTCCACAGGGGTTATTTGGCTACACCTTC	CASSPQGLFGYTF
13	TRBV5-1	TRBJ1-2	NA	few	TGCGCCAGCAGCATGGACAGTAACTATGGCTACACCTTC	CASSMDSNYGYTF
20	TRBV27	TRBJ1-3	TRBD1	NA	TGTGCCAGCAGTTTATTTGGCTACCTGGACAGGGGACGTCTCGGACACACCATATATTTT	CASSLFGYLDRGRLGHTIYF
14	TRBV2	TRBJ1-5	NA	NA	TGTGCCAGCAGTGACAGGGCAGCTAATCAGCCCCAGCATTTT	CASSDRAANQPQHF
16	TRBV7-3	TRBJ1-2	NA	many	TGTGCCAGCAGCTTAACGGCAGGGCAAGGGCGGAATGGCTACACCTTC	CASSLTAGQGRNGYTF
15	TRBV7-3	TRBJ1-4	NA	NA	TGTGCCAGCAGCTTAACGGGGGGGACTAATGAAAAACTGTTTTTT	CASSLTGGTNEKLFF
14	TRBV5-1	TRBJ1-2	NA	NA	TGCGCCAGCAGCTTGGGAGAGCTCAGGGTTGGCTACACCTTC	CASSLGELRVGYTF
14	TRBV27	TRBJ1-5	NA	NA	TGTGCCAGCAGCCTCAGGGGTTTCAATCAGCCCCAGCATTTT	CASSLRGFNQPQHF
15	TRBV15	TRBJ1-1	NA	NA	TGTGCCACCAGCAGGCCCACGGCGGGGGACACTGAAGCTTTCTTT	CATSRPTAGDTEAFF
17	TRBV9	TRBJ2-3	TRBD1	NA	TGTGCCAGCAGCGTTAGGACAGGGGGCTGGGGCACAGATACGCAGTATTTT	CASSVRTGGWGTDTQYF
14	TRBV30	TRBJ1-2	NA	few	TGTGCCTGGAGTGCCCGGACAGCCAGCTATGGCTACACCTTC	CAWSARTASYGYTF
17	TRBV9	TRBJ2-2	TRBD1	NA	TGTGCCAGCAGCATGACCGGGACAGGGGCTGGGATCGGGGAGCTGTTTTTT	CASSMTGTGAGIGELFF
17	TRBV6-2/TRBV6-3	TRBJ2-1	TRBD2	NA	TGTGCCAGCAGTTACCCTAGCGGGGGGCCCTCCTACAATGAGCAGTTCTTC	CASSYPSGGPSYNEQFF
13	TRBV6-5	TRBJ1-1	NA	NA	TGTGCCAGCAGTTTAGAGGGAAACACTGAAGCTTTCTTT	CASSLEGNTEAFF
18	TRBV6-1	TRBJ2-3	TRBD2	NA	TGTGCCAGCAGTGAGGCTACTAGCGGGGGCCTGTTGGGAGATACGCAGTATTTT	CASSEATSGGLLGDTQYF
17	TRBV10-3	TRBJ1-5	NA	once	TGTGCCATCAGTGAGTCCCCAGGGGCCCATAGCAATCAGCCCCAGCATTTT	CAISESPGAHSNQPQHF
15	TRBV5-4	TRBJ2-5	NA	NA	TGTGCCAGCAGCCAGGGCCGAGGAGGGCAAGAGACCCAGTACTTC	CASSQGRGGQETQYF
18	TRBV28	TRBJ1-6	TRBD1	NA	TGTGCCAGCAGCTTCCTAGCCGGGGGGACAGGGAATAATTCACCCCTCCACTTT	CASSFLAGGTGNNSPLHF
15	TRBV5-1	TRBJ1-1	TRBD1	NA	TGCGCCAGCACCCTAAAGGGGACAGCTAACACTGAAGCTTTCTTT	CASTLKGTANTEAFF